This TCR beta chain was found in a study of human versus mouse CDR3 diversity and MHC coevolution. Study at large: Reported immunoSEQ sensitivity was one in 200,000 T cells, with reduced amplification bias.

CDR1 is MNHNS, CDR2 SASEGT, per germline. This CDR3 is built from 14 residues. V shed 6 bases and J shed 6 bases, with 15 bases lying between them. Study-level findings and limits: Among all groups, most of the three human donors showed least clonal inequality. In humans, T-cell selection involved 5 or 6 MHC II alleles.

Concerning this clone itself: What it recognizes is unknown.

TCRdb keeps only in-frame clones here, not all; method: immunoSEQ multiplex PCR. The sample holds about 77,000 clones, under 95% seen once. Naive CD4 T cells were sorted as CD45RO-negative, CD62L-positive. What was sequenced was naive CD4+ T cells from blood. As to subset: CD45RO-negative CD62L-positive naive CD4 T cells. The rearrangement uses TRBV6-1 and TRBJ1-5; D may be TRBD1 (5 bases). The TCR originated in a person between 30 and 69 years old in good health. Here the CDR3 reads CASRAGNTAQPQHF. The CDR3 DNA reads as TGTGCCAGCAGGGCAGGGAATACGGCTCAGCCCCAGCATTTT.